This TCR beta chain stems from a study of radiotherapy plus CTLA-4 blockade in lung cancer. Study details: Patients showed objective responses in 15% to 20% of cases, and disease control was achieved by approximately 33%. Study-wide points: It was early blood T cell clone dynamics, with interferon-beta, that reportedly best predicted response. After radiotherapy and ipilimumab, tumor-derived clones expanded in peripheral blood.

CDR3 size: 16 residues. Germline V CDR1 and CDR2: SGHDT, YYEEEE. Trimming shortened V by 2 bases and J by 0 bases, and 12 bases separated the two germline ends. With regard to this clone: Antigen: not known. At the DNA level, this CDR3 is encoded by other sequences in the same sample as well.

The repertoire was sequenced with immunoSEQ multiplex PCR; TCRdb's copy has only in-frame clones and lacks some. The sample yields some 33,000 clones, roughly three quarters seen once. The origin of this receptor is a human donor with non-small cell lung cancer whose response to radiotherapy plus ipilimumab could not be evaluated. J is TRBJ1-5 and V is TRBV5-6, with D possibly being TRBD1 (6 bases). The starting material was peripheral blood, obtained from a patient treated with radiotherapy plus ipilimumab. This CDR3 is CASSLGGGYSNQPQHF. The CDR3 coding sequence is TGTGCCAGCAGCTTAGGGGGGGGGTATAGCAATCAGCCCCAGCATTTT.